This TCR beta chain comes out of a study of shared clonotypes between healthy human individuals. Study results and limitations: The small donor group covered limited genetic and exposure diversity.

Produced via immunoSEQ multiplex PCR; TCRdb's table is partial and in-frame only. The data contain fewer than 3 million clones, 92% of them singletons. CDR1 is GTSNPN and CDR2 is SVGIG in the germline V gene (reference sequence). The CDR3 length is 13 residues. The ends were cut back, 3 bases at V and 5 bases at J, with 11 bases in the middle. There were only Caucasian adults among the donors, and all lived in Nashville, Tennessee. Notes on this clone: Its antigen is undetermined.

What was sequenced was naive CD4+ T cells from PBMCs. Subset defined: CD45RA+ positively selected. The clonotype originates from a young man in good health. Some clones in this sample may be carry-over from other donors' samples. The chain joins TRBV30 to TRBJ2-1; D is unresolved. The CDR3 region is CAWSSGSNNEQFF. The DNA for the CDR3 is TGTGCCTGGAGCTCTGGGTCAAACAATGAGCAGTTCTTC.